This T cell receptor beta chain originates from a study of cytomegalovirus exposure and HLA in healthy donors. This CDR3 is built from 15 residues. Germline CDR1 reads SGHDN; CDR2 reads FVKESK. V shed 4 bases and J shed 6 bases, with 15 bases lying between them. It was with 60 Vbeta and 13 Jbeta primers that the PCR ran. Assay used: immunoSEQ multiplex PCR; TCRdb lists only in-frame clones, some missing. The sample consists of some 120,000 clones, over 60% of them appearing once. The rearrangement uses TRBV14 and TRBJ2-2; D call uncertain. This sequence originates from a human donor in good health. The source material was PBMCs. CDR3 in amino acids: CASSPYREIPGELFF. The DNA of the CDR3 is TGTGCCAGCAGCCCCTATAGAGAAATCCCCGGGGAGCTGTTTTTT.